The clone carrying this TCR beta chain was picked up a small number of times. Its antigen remains unknown. This entry is derived from a study of beta chain features in type 1 diabetes. Study observations and caveats: The study found moderately but significantly shorter TCRB CDR3s in all four CD4+ subsets of Type 1 diabetes patients.

Expressed TCRB transcripts were sequenced, since all the RNA that had been isolated was reverse transcribed. Produced via immunoSEQ multiplex PCR; TCRdb's table is partial and in-frame only. Of roughly 400,000 clones listed, 9.6% are singletons. Sequencing was done on a sample of central memory CD4+ T cells from blood. This sequence was found in a young man with type 1 diabetes.

The CDR3 protein is CASSSGQGIKQYF. The CDR3 coding sequence is TGTGCCAGCAGTTCGGGACAGGGTATTAAGCAGTACTTC. The chain carries TRBV28 and TRBJ2-7; 9 nucleotides line up with TRBD1. CDR1 and CDR2 from the germline V gene are MDHEN and SYDVKM. Germline trimming cut 4 bases from V and 8 bases from J; bases unmatched to any gene: 6. The CDR3 contains 13 residues.